This T cell receptor (beta chain) was captured by sequencing in a study of beta chain features in type 1 diabetes. Study in general: Patients were similar to healthy donors in age and gender (as well as in cell yields).

This clone has a handful of counts. Its antigen is undetermined. Whole-study findings and limits: In the patient group, naive, central memory and Treg TCRB repertoires seemed more alike than in the healthy donor group. Among all four CD4+ subsets, Type 1 diabetes patients had TCRB CDR3s that were moderately but significantly shorter.

V lost 0 bases to trimming and J lost 7 bases, with 11 bases between them. From germline, CDR1 is SGHRS and CDR2 YFSETQ. CDR3 length equals 14 residues. Expressed TCRB transcripts were sequenced because the entire RNA isolate underwent reverse transcription. Only in-frame clones appear in the TCRdb table, and some are missing; sequencing was by immunoSEQ multiplex PCR. The profile shows 200,000 to 250,000 clones, about 14% of them singletons. The sequenced material came from naive CD4+ T cells from blood. The sequence derives from a man aged 25 to 45 with type 1 diabetes. J is TRBJ1-5 and V is TRBV5-1, with D possibly matching TRBD1 (6 bases). The CDR3 coding sequence is TGCGCCAGCAGCTTGGAGGGGGGGGAACAGCCCCAGCATTTT. This sequence encodes CASSLEGGEQPQHF.